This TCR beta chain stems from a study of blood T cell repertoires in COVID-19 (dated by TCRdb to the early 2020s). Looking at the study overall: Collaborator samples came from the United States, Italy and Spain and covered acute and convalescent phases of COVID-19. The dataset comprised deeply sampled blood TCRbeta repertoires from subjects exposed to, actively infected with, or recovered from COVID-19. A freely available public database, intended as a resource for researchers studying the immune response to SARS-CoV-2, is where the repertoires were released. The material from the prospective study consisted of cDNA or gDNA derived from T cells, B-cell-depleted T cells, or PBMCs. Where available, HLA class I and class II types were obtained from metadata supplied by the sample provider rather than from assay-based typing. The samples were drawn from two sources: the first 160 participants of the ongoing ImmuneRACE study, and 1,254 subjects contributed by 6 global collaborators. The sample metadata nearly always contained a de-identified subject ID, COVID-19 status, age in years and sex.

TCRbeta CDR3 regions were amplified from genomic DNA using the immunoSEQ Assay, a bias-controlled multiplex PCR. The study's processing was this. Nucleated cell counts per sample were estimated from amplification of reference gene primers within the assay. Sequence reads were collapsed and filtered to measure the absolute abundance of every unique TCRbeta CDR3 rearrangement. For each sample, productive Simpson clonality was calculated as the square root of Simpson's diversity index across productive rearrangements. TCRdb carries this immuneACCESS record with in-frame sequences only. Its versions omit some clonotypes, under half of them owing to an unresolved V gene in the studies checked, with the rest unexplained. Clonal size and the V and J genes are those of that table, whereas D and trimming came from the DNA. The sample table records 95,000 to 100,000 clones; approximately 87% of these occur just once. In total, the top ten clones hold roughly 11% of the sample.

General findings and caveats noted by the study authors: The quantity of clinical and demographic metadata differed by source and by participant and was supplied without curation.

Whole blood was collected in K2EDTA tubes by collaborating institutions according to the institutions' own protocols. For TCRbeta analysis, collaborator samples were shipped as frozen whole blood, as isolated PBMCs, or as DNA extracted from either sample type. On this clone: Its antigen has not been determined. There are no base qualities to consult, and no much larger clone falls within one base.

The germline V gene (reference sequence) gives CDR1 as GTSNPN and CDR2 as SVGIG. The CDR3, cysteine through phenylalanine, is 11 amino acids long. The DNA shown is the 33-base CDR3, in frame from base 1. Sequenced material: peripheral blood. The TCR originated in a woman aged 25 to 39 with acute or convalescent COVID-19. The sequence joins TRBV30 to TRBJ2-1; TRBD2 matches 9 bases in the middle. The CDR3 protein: CSSGAYNEQFF. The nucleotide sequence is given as TGTTCTAGCGGGGCCTACAATGAGCAGTTCTTC. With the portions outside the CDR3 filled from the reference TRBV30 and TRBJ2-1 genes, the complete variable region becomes SQTIHQWPATLVQPVGSPLSLECTVEGTSNPNLYWYRQAAGRGLQLLFYSVGIGQISSEVPQNLSASRPQDRQFILSSKKLLLSDSGFYLCSSGAYNEQFFGPGTRLTVL.